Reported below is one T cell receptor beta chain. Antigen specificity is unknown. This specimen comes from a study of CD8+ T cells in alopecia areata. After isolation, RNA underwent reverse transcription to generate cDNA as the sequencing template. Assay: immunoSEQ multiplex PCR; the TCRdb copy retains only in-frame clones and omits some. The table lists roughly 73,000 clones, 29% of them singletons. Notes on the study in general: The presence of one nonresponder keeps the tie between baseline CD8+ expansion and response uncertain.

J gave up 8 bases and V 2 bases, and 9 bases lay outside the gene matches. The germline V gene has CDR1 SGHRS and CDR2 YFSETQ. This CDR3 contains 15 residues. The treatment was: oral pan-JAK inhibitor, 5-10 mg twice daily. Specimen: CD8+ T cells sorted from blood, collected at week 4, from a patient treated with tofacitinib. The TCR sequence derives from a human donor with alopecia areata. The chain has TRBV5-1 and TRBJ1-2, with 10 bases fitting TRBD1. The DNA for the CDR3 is TGCGCCAGCAGCTTTGGGACAGGGGATATTGGAGGCTACACCTTC. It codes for CASSFGTGDIGGYTF.